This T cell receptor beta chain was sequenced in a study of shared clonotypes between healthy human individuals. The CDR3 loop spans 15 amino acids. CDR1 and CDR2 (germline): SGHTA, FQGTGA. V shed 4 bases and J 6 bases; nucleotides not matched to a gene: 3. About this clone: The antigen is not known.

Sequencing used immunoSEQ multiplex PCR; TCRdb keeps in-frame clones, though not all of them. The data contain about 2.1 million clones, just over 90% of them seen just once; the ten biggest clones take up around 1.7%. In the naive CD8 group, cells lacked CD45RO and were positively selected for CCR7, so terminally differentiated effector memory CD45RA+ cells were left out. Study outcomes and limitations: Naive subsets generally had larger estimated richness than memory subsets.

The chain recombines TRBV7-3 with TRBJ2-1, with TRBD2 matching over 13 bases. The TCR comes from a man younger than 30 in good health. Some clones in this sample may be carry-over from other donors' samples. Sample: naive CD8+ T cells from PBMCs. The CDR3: CASSSTSGRFNEQFF. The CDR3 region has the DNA TGTGCCAGCAGCTCGACTAGCGGGAGGTTCAATGAGCAGTTCTTC.